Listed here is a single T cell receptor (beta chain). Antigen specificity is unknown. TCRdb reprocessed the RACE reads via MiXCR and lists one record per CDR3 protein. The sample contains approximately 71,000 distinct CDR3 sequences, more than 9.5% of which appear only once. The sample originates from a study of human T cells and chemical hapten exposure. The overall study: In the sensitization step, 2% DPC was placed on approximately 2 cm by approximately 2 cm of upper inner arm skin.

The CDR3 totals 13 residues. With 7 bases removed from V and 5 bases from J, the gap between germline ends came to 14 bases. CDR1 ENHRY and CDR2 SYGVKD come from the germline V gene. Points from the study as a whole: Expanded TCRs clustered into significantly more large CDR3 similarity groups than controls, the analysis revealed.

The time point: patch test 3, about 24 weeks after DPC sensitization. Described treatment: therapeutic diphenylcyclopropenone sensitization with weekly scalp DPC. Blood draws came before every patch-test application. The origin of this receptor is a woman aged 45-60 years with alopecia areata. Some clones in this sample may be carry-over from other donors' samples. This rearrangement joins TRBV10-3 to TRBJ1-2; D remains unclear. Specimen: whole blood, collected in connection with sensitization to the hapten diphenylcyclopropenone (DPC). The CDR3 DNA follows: TGTGCCATCACAAGGCAGACCGATTATGGCTACACCTTC. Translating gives CAITRQTDYGYTF.